Below, one T cell receptor beta chain is given with its context. Its antigen has not been determined. No base quality information exists; no much larger clone differs at one position. This specimen comes from a study of blood T cell repertoires in COVID-19 (TCRdb year 2020). Study-wide context: Collaborator samples came from the United States, Italy and Spain and covered acute and convalescent phases of COVID-19. The dataset comprised deeply sampled blood TCRbeta repertoires from subjects exposed to, actively infected with, or recovered from COVID-19. The material from the prospective study consisted of cDNA or gDNA derived from T cells, B-cell-depleted T cells, or PBMCs. The sample metadata nearly always contained a de-identified subject ID, COVID-19 status, age in years and sex. The repertoires were made available in a free public database intended to serve as a resource for research on the immune response to SARS-CoV-2. Samples were obtained from the ongoing ImmuneRACE study (first 160 participants) and from 1,254 subjects provided by 6 global collaborators. Where available, HLA class I and class II types were obtained from metadata supplied by the sample provider rather than from assay-based typing.

Points the paper makes about the study in general: Clinical and demographic metadata were provided uncurated, with the amount varying by source and participant.

TCRbeta CDR3 regions were amplified from genomic DNA by means of the immunoSEQ Assay, a bias-controlled multiplex PCR. In the authors' own workflow: Nucleated cell counts per sample were estimated from amplification of reference gene primers within the assay. Sequence reads were collapsed and filtered to measure the absolute abundance of every unique TCRbeta CDR3 rearrangement. Productive Simpson clonality was computed per sample as the square root of Simpson's diversity index over productive rearrangements. TCRdb carries this immuneACCESS record with in-frame sequences only. Its versions omit some clonotypes, under half of them owing to an unresolved V gene in the studies checked, with the rest unexplained. V and J calls and clone size are as listed in that table; D and trimming were resolved from the DNA. Here the sample has roughly 20,000 clones; roughly 82% occur a single time. About 15% of the sample belongs to the ten largest clones.

One collaborating source in Seattle enrolled patients during active infection and followed them longitudinally through the course of disease. Whole blood was collected in K2EDTA tubes by collaborating institutions according to the institutions' own protocols. For TCRbeta analysis, collaborator samples were shipped as frozen whole blood, as isolated PBMCs, or as DNA extracted from either sample type. This clonotype originated in a man in his 70s with COVID-19, enrolled during active disease. The specimen was peripheral blood.

CDR3 sequence: CASGRGGSNYGYTF. The DNA sequence reads TGTGCCAGCGGTCGAGGAGGGTCAAACTATGGCTACACCTTC. Here the chain combines TRBV6-5 and TRBJ1-2; the D gene cannot be named for sure. CDR1 and CDR2 (MNHEY, SVGAGI) derive from the germline V gene. The CDR3 sequence holds 14 residues, the cysteine and phenylalanine included. The entry retains the CDR3 DNA only, 42 bases that are in frame from base 1. V is pared back by 8 bases and J by 2 bases, with 15 bases lying between the germline termini.